By sample fraction, the clone carrying this T cell receptor (beta chain) is medium-sized (0.01 to 0.1%). No patient had received any treatment before thyroid surgery. This entry belongs to a study of metastatic and nonmetastatic thyroid tumors. The germline gives CDR1 MDHEN, CDR2 SYDVKM. The CDR3 is 14 residues long. V gave up 4 bases and J gave up 4 bases; unmatched junction bases: 3. TCRdb reprocessed the PCR reads via MiXCR. This sample has approximately 16,000 clones, with roughly 29% found just once. Sequencing was carried out using blood. The chain is built from TRBV28 and TRBJ2-2; 7 bases map to TRBD1. The clonotype was recovered from a female donor with papillary thyroid cancer or a benign thyroid nodule (not recorded which). Some clones in this sample may be carry-over from other donors' samples. The chain's CDR3 is CASSYGTATGELFF. The CDR3 nucleotides are TGTGCCAGCAGTTACGGGACAGCCACCGGGGAGCTGTTTTTT.